Listed here is a single T cell receptor beta chain. The antigen remains unidentified. An equimolar mix of two oligonucleotides served as the beta constant-region primer for TRBC1 and TRBC2. Four rounds of PCR amplified the ligated cDNA using nested alpha and beta constant-region primers plus SP2. One entry per CDR3 protein, called by TCRdb with MiXCR from the UMI-ligation and nested PCR reads. Among 120,000 to 150,000 distinct CDR3 sequences listed, 15% to 20% were seen once. CD4+ T cell IFNgamma after overnight CMV lysate exposure gave donor CMV status. Cells stained for CD3, CD4, CD8, CD45RA, CD27 and viability were sorted into four CD45RA/CD27 subsets. The data were taken from a study of naive and memory T cell subsets. The study's findings and limits: Naive and memory repertoire findings lacked a ground truth for validation.

The sequence was obtained from a human donor in good health. The sample taken for sequencing was naive CD4+ T cells from blood.

The CDR3 nucleotides read TGTGCCAGCAGTTTCCTCGGGGGGGGGCTGGGCACCGGGGAGCTGTTTTTT. Protein product: CASSFLGGGLGTGELFF. The chain joins TRBV12-3 or TRBV12-4 to TRBJ2-2; 8 bases fit TRBD2. CDR3 length: 17 amino acids. The ends lost 3 bases at V and 4 bases at J; junction bases unmatched: 10.